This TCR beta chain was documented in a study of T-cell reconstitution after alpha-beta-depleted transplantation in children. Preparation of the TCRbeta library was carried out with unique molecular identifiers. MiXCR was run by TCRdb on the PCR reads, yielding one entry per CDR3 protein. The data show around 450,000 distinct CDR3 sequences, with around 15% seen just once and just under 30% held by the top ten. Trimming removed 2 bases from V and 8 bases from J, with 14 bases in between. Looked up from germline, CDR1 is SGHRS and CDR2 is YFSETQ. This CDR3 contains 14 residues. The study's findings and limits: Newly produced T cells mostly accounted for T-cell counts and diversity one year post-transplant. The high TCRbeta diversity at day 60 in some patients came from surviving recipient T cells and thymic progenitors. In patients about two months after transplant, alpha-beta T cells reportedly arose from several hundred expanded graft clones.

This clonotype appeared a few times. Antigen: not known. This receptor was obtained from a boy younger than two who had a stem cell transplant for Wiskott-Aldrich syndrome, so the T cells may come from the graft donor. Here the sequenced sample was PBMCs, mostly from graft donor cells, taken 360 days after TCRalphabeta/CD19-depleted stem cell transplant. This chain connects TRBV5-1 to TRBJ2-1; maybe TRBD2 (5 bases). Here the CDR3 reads CASSFRGRFHEQFF. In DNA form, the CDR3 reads TGCGCCAGCAGCTTCCGCGGGCGGTTCCATGAGCAGTTCTTC.